This TCR beta chain was sequenced in a study of T-cell memory formation after mild COVID-19. Germline CDR1 LNHNV, CDR2 YYDKDF (reference sequence). The ends lost 8 bases at V and 1 base at J; junction bases unmatched: 2. The CDR3 loop spans 13 amino acids. MiXCR, applied by TCRdb to the 5' RACE reads, yields one record per CDR3 protein. The sample has around 150,000 distinct CDR3 sequences; about 14% are singletons. This chain links TRBV15 with TRBJ2-5, with 9 positions matching TRBD1. This receptor was identified in an adult woman who had mild COVID-19 (a few samples of this study predate the infection). Cell type and time point are not known. The specimen was PBMCs or a T cell subset sorted from them (not recorded which). CDR3 loop: CATRTGAQETQYF. DNA for the CDR3: TGTGCCACCCGGACAGGGGCCCAAGAGACCCAGTACTTC.